These T cell receptor beta chains were read from a single sample in a study of cytomegalovirus exposure and HLA in healthy donors. The table came from immunoSEQ multiplex PCR; TCRdb's copy has only in-frame clones and leaves some out. This table has approximately 95,000 clones, approximately 81% appearing once. Sequencing input: PBMCs. The source of these receptors is a woman in her 40s in good health and CMV-seropositive. Both conserved end residues are part of each CDR3. Fields, in order: clone size, V gene, D gene, J gene, CDR3 protein, CDR3 DNA. A D gene is named only where the DNA matches it firmly. Where a row states a size, it is once, few, many or the class of an expanded clone; other rows omit it.

>.|TRBV6-5|TRBD1|TRBJ2-5
CASSYLGQGQGTQYF
TGTGCCAGCAGTTATCTCGGACAGGGTCAAGGGACCCAGTACTTC
>.|TRBV15|.|TRBJ1-5
CATSRAGGRANQPQHF
TGTGCCACCAGCAGGGCCGGAGGTAGGGCCAATCAGCCCCAGCATTTT
>once|TRBV15|.|TRBJ1-3
CATSQRASGNTIYF
TGTGCCACCAGCCAGAGGGCCTCTGGAAACACCATATATTTT
>once|TRBV15|.|TRBJ2-1
CATSTRDSHNEQFF
TGTGCCACCAGCACGAGGGACTCCCACAATGAGCAGTTCTTC
>.|TRBV2|TRBD1|TRBJ1-1
CASRRQGAGNTEAFF
TGTGCCAGCAGGCGACAGGGGGCTGGGAACACTGAAGCTTTCTTT
>.|TRBV5-1|.|TRBJ2-7
CASSFQERPYEQYF
TGCGCCAGCAGCTTTCAGGAAAGACCTTACGAGCAGTACTTC
>.|TRBV9|TRBD1|TRBJ2-7
CASSLSGDRAGYEQYF
TGTGCCAGCAGCCTGTCAGGGGACAGGGCAGGCTACGAGCAGTACTTC
>few|TRBV15|.|TRBJ2-4
CATSRDLPWVGGNIQYF
TGTGCCACCAGCAGAGATCTGCCATGGGTAGGCGGAAACATTCAGTACTTC
>.|TRBV4-1|TRBD1|TRBJ1-1
CASSQAGTGEAFF
TGCGCCAGCAGCCAAGCCGGGACAGGTGAAGCTTTCTTT
>.|TRBV27|TRBD1|TRBJ2-7
CASSLTGQGAWYEQYF
TGTGCCAGCAGTTTGACTGGACAGGGGGCTTGGTACGAGCAGTACTTC
>.|TRBV29-1|TRBD1|TRBJ2-7
CSVETGVWGEQYF
TGCAGCGTGGAGACAGGGGTTTGGGGCGAGCAGTACTTC
>.|TRBV29-1|TRBD1|TRBJ1-5
CSVAGGLNQPQHF
TGCAGCGTTGCAGGGGGTCTTAATCAGCCCCAGCATTTT
>.|TRBV19|TRBD1|TRBJ2-5
CASSIRGQGEETQYF
TGTGCCAGTAGTATCCGAGGGCAGGGGGAAGAGACCCAGTACTTC
>few|TRBV30|TRBD1|TRBJ2-5
CAWSIGTGAGETQYF
TGTGCCTGGAGTATCGGGACAGGCGCCGGCGAGACCCAGTACTTC
>.|TRBV6-1|.|TRBJ2-3
CASSVRGTDTQYF
TGTGCCAGCAGTGTTCGGGGGACAGATACGCAGTATTTT
>.|TRBV7-6|.|TRBJ1-4
CASSLGGNEKLFF
TGTGCCAGCAGCTTAGGCGGTAATGAAAAACTGTTTTTT
>.|TRBV6-1|.|TRBJ1-2
CASRPGMDYGYTF
TGTGCCAGCAGGCCGGGGATGGACTATGGCTACACCTTC
>.|TRBV21-1|.|TRBJ1-2
CASSMAPGRYYGYTF
TGTGCCAGCAGCATGGCCCCGGGAAGATACTATGGCTACACCTTC
>.|TRBV5-4|TRBD2|TRBJ2-5
CASSLQLAGEETQYF
TGTGCCAGCAGCTTGCAGCTAGCGGGAGAAGAGACCCAGTACTTC
>.|TRBV13|TRBD1|TRBJ1-1
CASSPDRARTEAFF
TGTGCCAGCAGCCCCGACAGGGCACGCACTGAAGCTTTCTTT